The 10 T cell receptor beta chains below all came from one sample that was sequenced in a study of T-cell reconstitution after alpha-beta-depleted transplantation in children. A library of TCRbeta sequences, prepared with unique molecular identifiers, was generated. One entry per CDR3 protein, called by TCRdb with MiXCR from the PCR reads. This sample carries 240,000 or so distinct CDR3 sequences, more than 10% of them seen once, and the ten largest clones take 2% to 3%. The specimen was PBMCs from the stem cell graft donor, collected from the stem cell graft. The receptors originated from a human donor who donated a stem cell graft to a child with acute lymphoblastic leukemia.

About this clonotype itself: Given a much more abundant clone one base away, this may be a read error. The rearrangement uses TRBV7-2 and TRBJ1-1; 7 positions agree with TRBD1. The CDR3 runs to 14 residues. Germline CDR1 is SGHTA and CDR2 is FQGNSA. For the CDR3, the DNA is TGTGCCAGCAGCAGAGGGACAGCGAACACTGACGCTTTCTTT. This gives the protein CASSRGTANTDAFF.

For this clonotype: One base away lies a much larger clone, so this may be a sequencing read error. This rearrangement joins TRBV6-6 to TRBJ2-7; TRBD1 might be the D (5 bases). CDR3 length: 12 amino acids. Germline CDR1 and CDR2: MNHNY and SVGAGI (reference sequence). The CDR3 is CASSYPRGEQDF. In DNA form, the CDR3 reads TGTGCCAGCAGTTATCCTAGGGGCGAGCAGGACTTC.

This clonotype was recorded at least ten times. V usage is TRBV5-8 and J usage is TRBJ2-7, with TRBD1 identical over 8 bases. The CDR3 consists of 14 residues. The germline V gene encodes CDR1 SGHTS and CDR2 YDEGEE. V was pared by 2 bases and J by 5 bases, with 6 bases of the junction left unmatched. The CDR3 loop is CASSFDRGTDEQYF. In DNA form, the CDR3 reads TGTGCCAGCAGCTTCGACAGGGGTACCGACGAGCAGTACTTC.

This clonotype was recorded at least ten times. The chain uses TRBV5-5 and TRBJ2-7, with 9 bases lining up with TRBD1. The CDR3 has 15 residues. V shed 1 base and J 2 bases; nucleotides not matched to a gene: 4. Germline-derived CDR1 and CDR2 are SGHKS and YYEKEE (reference sequence). The CDR3 protein is CASSLWGTGPYEQYF. DNA of the CDR3: TGTGCCAGCAGCTTGTGGGGGACAGGGCCCTACGAGCAGTACTTC.

The chain has TRBV30 and TRBJ1-1; D possibly corresponds to TRBD1 (6 bases). Looked up from germline, CDR1 is GTSNPN and CDR2 is SVGIG (reference sequence). This CDR3 has 14 amino acids. Trimming removed 3 bases at V and 8 bases at J, with 19 bases between. The CDR3 here is CAWSLPTTDREAFF. The CDR3, as DNA: TGTGCCTGGAGCCTCCCCACCACTGACAGGGAAGCTTTCTTT.

In its sample, this clonotype was seen many times. The chain uses TRBV9 and TRBJ2-7, with 10 bases fitting TRBD2. The CDR3 has 15 amino acids. V lost 3 bases to trimming and J lost 6 bases; unmatched junction nucleotides: 9. Per germline, CDR1 SGDLS and CDR2 YYNGEE. CDR3 nucleotides: TGTGCCAGCAGCGCCCTAGCGGGAGTATCCGGCGAGCAGTACTTC. Translation: CASSALAGVSGEQYF.

This clonotype was counted ten times or more. V usage is TRBV21-1 and J usage is TRBJ2-7; the D call of TRBD1 is as the table states it, not checked on the DNA. TRBV21-1 is classified as a pseudogene. The CDR3 loop spans 12 amino acids. In nucleotides, the CDR3 is TGTGCCAGCAGCACCCGACAGGTCGAGCAGTACTTC. The encoded protein is CASSTRQVEQYF.

This clonotype occurred many times. This sequence joins TRBV5-1 and TRBJ1-2; the match to TRBD1 covers 7 bases. Trimming removed 4 bases from V and 8 bases from J; junction bases left unmatched: 17. The CDR3 extends over 16 amino acids. The germline V gene has CDR1 SGHRS and CDR2 YFSETQ. DNA for the CDR3: TGCGCCAGCAGCCCAGGTGGGATAACAGGGGTACCCGGCTACACCTTC. Amino acids: CASSPGGITGVPGYTF.

In its sample, this clonotype was seen many times. V and J are TRBV7-9 and TRBJ2-5; tentative D call: TRBD2 (5 bases). The CDR3 is 15 residues long. Deletions cut 1 base from V and 3 bases from J, with 12 bases between. In germline, CDR1 is SEHNR, CDR2 FQNEAQ (reference sequence). Written as DNA, the CDR3 is TGTGCCAGCAGCTTAGGAGAAACTAGGAAAGAGACCCAGTACTTC. Translating it yields CASSLGETRKETQYF.

This clonotype was recorded at least ten times. This sequence joins TRBV10-3 and TRBJ2-5; the match to TRBD1 covers 7 bases. Unmatched junction bases numbered 8, after V lost 4 bases and J lost 0 bases. Per germline, CDR1 ENHRY and CDR2 SYGVKD. There are 16 residues in the CDR3. CDR3 amino acids: CAISGREGTDQETQYF. The CDR3 DNA follows: TGTGCCATCAGTGGGAGAGAAGGGACAGACCAAGAGACCCAGTACTTC.